The sample holds one count of the clone carrying this T cell receptor (beta chain). Its antigen is as yet unknown. Trimming cost V 4 bases and J 0 bases, with 23 bases left between them. The CDR3 is 20 residues long. Germline assignment: CDR1 SGHNT and CDR2 YYREEE (reference sequence). TCR libraries were built from about 500 ng of total RNA by linear amplification. Original handling: Some 77,000 TCR alpha transcripts were sequenced from about five healthy donors. TCRdb analysed the reads with MiXCR anew, one entry per CDR3 protein. TCRdb assigned the V and J calls; the authors' analysis was not used. The table records 150,000 to 200,000 distinct CDR3 sequences, over 60% of them present only once. The sample is drawn from a study of healthy donors' naive CD4 and CD8 T cells. Study-wide results and caveats: Positive CDR3 charge linked to CD4+ cells, negative to CD8+ cells. CDR3 charge plus V and J genes appeared to account for approximately 13% of CD4/CD8 variance.

The V call is TRBV5-4, the J call TRBJ1-6, with a tentative D call TRBD1 (6 bases). The sequence was obtained from a pool of human donors in good health; the sample pools cells from several healthy donors. The sequenced sample was naive CD4+ and CD8+ T cells sorted from blood, pooled from several donors. CDR3 region: CASSVGGRGFLSSYNSPLHF. The CDR3 region has the DNA TGTGCCAGCAGCGTCGGGGGCAGGGGTTTCTTGAGCTCCTATAATTCACCCCTCCACTTT.